Listed below are T cell receptor beta chains from one sample, sequenced in a study of technical replicates of blood from a few donors. Sequenced by immunoSEQ multiplex PCR; TCRdb stores in-frame clones only, minus some. The table records roughly 74,000 clones, more than 85% of them present only once. The material sequenced was T cells isolated from PBMCs. These receptors originate from a human donor in good health. Both conserved end residues are part of each CDR3. D genes are given only for firm matches. Clone size is not always given. Where it is, it says once, few, many or a class for expanded clones.

j_gene | v_gene | d_gene | abundance | CDR3aa | CDR3nt
TRBJ1-1 | TRBV5-1 | NA | NA | CASSLKGGNTEAFF | TGCGCCAGCAGCTTGAAAGGGGGGAACACTGAAGCTTTCTTT
TRBJ1-5 | TRBV27 | TRBD1 | NA | CASVMTTGRRPSQPQHF | TGTGCCAGCGTAATGACGACAGGGAGGAGGCCCAGCCAGCCCCAGCATTTT
TRBJ1-2 | TRBV4-1 | NA | NA | CASSWGPGADYGYTF | TGCGCCAGTTCCTGGGGGCCTGGAGCCGACTATGGCTACACCTTC
TRBJ2-1 | TRBV30 | TRBD2 | NA | CAWDTYGTSGEEQFF | TGTGCCTGGGACACCTACGGGACTAGCGGCGAGGAGCAGTTCTTC
TRBJ2-7 | TRBV9 | TRBD2 | NA | CASSVSGGTYEQYF | TGTGCCAGCAGCGTCAGCGGGGGGACCTACGAGCAGTACTTC
TRBJ1-1 | TRBV19 | TRBD1 | NA | CASSKGQGTEAFF | TGTGCCAGTAGTAAGGGACAGGGGACTGAAGCTTTCTTT
TRBJ1-1 | TRBV4-1 | NA | NA | CASSQGARGYDTEAFF | TGCGCCAGCAGCCAAGGAGCCAGGGGATACGACACTGAAGCTTTCTTT
TRBJ2-7 | TRBV4-2 | NA | NA | CASSHPGGHEQYF | TGTGCCAGCAGCCACCCTGGTGGCCACGAGCAGTACTTC
TRBJ2-1 | TRBV30 | TRBD2 | NA | CAWKRGFYNEQFF | TGTGCCTGGAAGCGGGGTTTCTACAATGAGCAGTTCTTC
TRBJ1-1 | TRBV27 | NA | NA | CASSLPQGEAFF | TGTGCCAGCAGTTTACCACAGGGTGAAGCTTTCTTT
TRBJ2-7 | TRBV27 | TRBD2 | NA | CASSLAGEYSAHEQYF | TGTGCCAGCAGTCTAGCGGGAGAATATTCAGCCCACGAGCAGTACTTC
TRBJ1-2 | TRBV6-5 | NA | NA | CASGYRVRNYGYTF | TGTGCCAGCGGATACAGGGTGCGGAACTATGGCTACACCTTC
TRBJ2-4 | TRBV6-5 | NA | NA | CASGFGGKNIQYF | TGTGCCAGCGGCTTTGGAGGAAAAAACATTCAGTACTTC
TRBJ1-5 | TRBV19 | NA | few | CASQGLFSNQPQHF | TGTGCCAGTCAGGGACTGTTTAGCAATCAGCCCCAGCATTTT
TRBJ2-7 | TRBV18 | NA | NA | CASSPGLPYEQYF | TGTGCCAGCTCACCAGGTCTACCCTACGAGCAGTACTTC
TRBJ2-7 | TRBV4-1 | TRBD1 | NA | CASSQGQGTYEQYF | TGCGCCAGCAGTCAGGGACAGGGAACCTACGAGCAGTACTTC
TRBJ2-3 | TRBV6-5 | NA | NA | CASRDIVTDTQYF | TGTGCCAGCAGGGACATCGTCACAGATACGCAGTATTTT
TRBJ1-1 | TRBV11-3 | NA | NA | CASSLVRTNLFGAFF | TGTGCCAGCAGCTTAGTAAGGACAAACCTTTTTGGGGCTTTCTTT
TRBJ2-5 | TRBV7-8 | NA | NA | CASSTVTGGETQYF | TGTGCCAGCAGCACCGTGACAGGAGGCGAGACCCAGTACTTC
TRBJ1-2 | TRBV6-5 | NA | NA | CASRGAYGYTF | TGTGCCAGCAGGGGGGCCTATGGCTACACCTTC
TRBJ2-7 | TRBV28 | NA | NA | CASSTLYEQYF | TGTGCCAGCAGTACTCTTTACGAGCAGTACTTC
TRBJ2-7 | TRBV10-3 | TRBD2 | NA | CAISRAGETYEQYF | TGTGCCATCAGTCGAGCGGGAGAAACCTACGAGCAGTACTTC
TRBJ2-1 | TRBV6-6 | TRBD2 | NA | CASRDLAGAYNEQFF | TGTGCCAGCAGGGACCTAGCGGGAGCATACAATGAGCAGTTCTTC
TRBJ2-3 | TRBV11-2 | TRBD2 | NA | CASSLLTSVWTDTQYF | TGTGCCAGCAGCTTACTGACTAGCGTTTGGACAGATACGCAGTATTTT
TRBJ2-1 | TRBV5-1 | TRBD2 | NA | CASSGDSGSFNEQFF | TGCGCCAGCAGCGGGGATAGCGGGAGTTTCAATGAGCAGTTCTTC
TRBJ1-2 | TRBV7-2 | NA | NA | CASSLTDLYGYTF | TGTGCCAGCAGCTTGACAGATCTCTATGGCTACACCTTC
TRBJ2-1 | TRBV6-5 | NA | NA | CASKILEANEQFF | TGTGCCAGCAAGATACTAGAGGCCAATGAGCAGTTCTTC
TRBJ2-5 | TRBV18 | TRBD2 | NA | CASSPPTSGSWTQYF | TGTGCCAGCTCACCACCGACTAGCGGGAGTTGGACCCAGTACTTC
TRBJ2-3 | TRBV4-1 | TRBD2 | NA | CASSPSPLLAGGADTQYF | TGCGCCAGCAGCCCATCCCCCCTACTAGCGGGAGGGGCAGATACGCAGTATTTT
TRBJ2-7 | TRBV5-6 | TRBD2 | NA | CASSYGLAGATYEQYF | TGTGCCAGCAGCTATGGACTAGCGGGGGCTACCTACGAGCAGTACTTC
TRBJ1-2 | TRBV20-1 | TRBD1 | NA | CSYNRGNGYTF | TGCAGCTACAACAGGGGAAATGGCTACACCTTC
TRBJ2-1 | TRBV6-5 | NA | once | CASSTTYNEQFF | TGTGCCAGCAGTACAACCTACAATGAGCAGTTCTTC
TRBJ2-3 | TRBV6-5 | NA | NA | CASSYSWGEDTQYF | TGTGCCAGCAGTTACTCGTGGGGGGAAGATACGCAGTATTTT
TRBJ2-5 | TRBV28 | NA | NA | CASSLFDTGVRRDDQETQYF | TGTGCCAGCAGTTTATTCGATACAGGGGTGAGGCGGGATGATCAAGAGACCCAGTACTTC
TRBJ1-4 | TRBV7-8 | NA | NA | CAIITNEKLFF | TGTGCCATAATAACTAATGAAAAACTGTTTTTT
TRBJ2-2 | TRBV27 | TRBD1 | NA | CASSFLRLYMGQSTGELFF | TGTGCCAGCAGTTTCCTACGCCTTTACATGGGACAGAGCACCGGGGAGCTGTTTTTT
TRBJ2-7 | TRBV2 | TRBD1 | NA | CASSLTGTGGHEQYF | TGTGCCAGCAGCTTGACCGGGACAGGGGGCCACGAGCAGTACTTC
TRBJ2-5 | TRBV11-3 | NA | NA | CASSSGGGPPETQYF | TGTGCCAGCAGTTCAGGCGGGGGCCCGCCTGAGACCCAGTACTTC
TRBJ2-7 | TRBV6-6 | TRBD1 | NA | CASSSAGTGGYEQYF | TGTGCCAGCAGTTCAGCCGGGACAGGGGGCTACGAGCAGTACTTC
TRBJ2-7 | TRBV4-1 | TRBD1 | NA | CASSPADRTYEQYF | TGCGCCAGCAGCCCCGCGGACAGGACCTACGAGCAGTACTTC
TRBJ1-2 | TRBV6-6 | NA | NA | CASHSRDYGYTF | TGTGCCAGCCATAGCCGGGACTATGGCTACACCTTC
TRBJ2-2 | TRBV7-6 | TRBD2 | NA | CASSSLLAGEGVFGELFF | TGTGCCAGCAGCTCCCTACTAGCGGGAGAGGGGGTTTTCGGGGAGCTGTTTTTT